This record looks at one T cell receptor beta chain sequence and its context. The antigen is undetermined. The CDR3 end lies 3 residues beyond the end of the read and is filled in from the germline J gene. This sample is drawn from a study of T cell clonality in common variable immunodeficiency. General study results and limits: Common variable immunodeficiency TCR beta sequences reportedly had fewer deletions and N-nucleotide insertions.

Trimming took off 4 bases at V and 2 bases at J, with 13 bases between the two ends. The CDR3 is made up of 14 amino acids. Germline V gene sequence: CDR1 SGHRS, CDR2 YFSETQ. Libraries were prepared by immunoSEQ multiplex PCR; TCRdb keeps only in-frame clonotypes and omits some of them. Listed for the sample are 30,000 to 35,000 clones, none seen a single time. Sample: peripheral blood mononuclear cells. This sequence was found in a human donor with common variable immunodeficiency. The chain recombines TRBV5-1 with TRBJ2-7; D may be TRBD2 (6 bases). The part of the CDR3 DNA that was read is TGCGCCAGCAGCCCGCGGGACTGGGCCTACGAG. Encoded protein: CASSPRDWAYE. Given in full, the CDR3 is CASSPRDWAYEQYF.